This is a list of T cell receptor beta chains from one sample in a study of blood T cells in healthy people across ages. TCRdb reanalysed the 5' RACE reads using MiXCR and keeps one entry per CDR3 protein. The sample contains 650,000 to 1,000,000 distinct CDR3 sequences, approximately 35% of which appear only once. The sequenced sample consisted of blood. The receptors were gathered from a man between 18 and 29 years old in good health. The CDR3 runs from the conserved cysteine through the conserved F or W. Each record gives: J gene, V gene, D gene, CDR3 length, clone size, CDR3 DNA, CDR3 protein. A D gene is named only where the DNA matches it firmly. The listing skips clone size in some rows; elsewhere it reads once, few, many or a size class.

>TRBJ1-1|TRBV7-7|TRBD1|15|few
TGTGCTAGCAGCCGATATGACAGGGGGGTAGCTGAAGCTTTCTTT
CASSRYDRGVAEAFF
>TRBJ1-1|TRBV4-3|-|16|-
TGCGCCAGCAGCCAAGATTTGGATGGGGGGGGCACTGAAGCTTTCTTT
CASSQDLDGGGTEAFF
>TRBJ2-3|TRBV7-3|TRBD1|15|-
TGTGCCAGCAGCCCGGAGACAGGGGAAGGGGAGTCGCAGTATTTT
CASSPETGEGESQYF
>TRBJ1-2|TRBV18|TRBD1|15|-
TGTGCCAGCTCGACAGGGACAGTCGCTAACTATGGCTACACCTTC
CASSTGTVANYGYTF
>TRBJ2-2|TRBV6-6|TRBD1|15|-
TGTGCCAGCAAAAGGGGGCTGTCGAACACCGGGGAGCTGTTTTTT
CASKRGLSNTGELFF
>TRBJ1-6|TRBV30|-|14|few
TGTGCCTGGAGTGTTGGGACGTTTGGGTCACCCCTCCACTTT
CAWSVGTFGSPLHF
>TRBJ2-1|TRBV18|TRBD2|17|-
TGTGCCAGCTCACCCATACAGCGGGGCCCCTCCTACAATGAGCAGTTCTTC
CASSPIQRGPSYNEQFF
>TRBJ2-1|TRBV29-1|TRBD2|15|once
TGCAGCGTTCAGACCGGGACTAGCCACCAAGAGACCCAGTTCTTC
CSVQTGTSHQETQFF
>TRBJ1-4|TRBV29-1|-|15|-
TGCAGCGCCGAGGGTTTGGCAGGGGCTAATGAAAAACTGTTTTTT
CSAEGLAGANEKLFF
>TRBJ1-5|TRBV20-1|-|12|-
TGCAGTGCCCCAGGGTACAATCAGCCCCAGCATTTT
CSAPGYNQPQHF
>TRBJ2-7|TRBV7-3|TRBD2|18|-
TGTGCCAGCAGCCCAACCCCAGGACTAGCGGGGGGACTCTATGAGCAGTACTTC
CASSPTPGLAGGLYEQYF
>TRBJ1-2|TRBV7-2|TRBD1|14|few
TGTGCCAGCAGCCAGGACAGGGCCGGAGGCGGCTACACCTTC
CASSQDRAGGGYTF
>TRBJ1-2|TRBV5-1|-|14|-
TGCGCCAGCAGCTTGGCAAACCCTAACTATGACTACACCTTC
CASSLANPNYDYTF
>TRBJ1-3|TRBV20-1|-|14|-
TGCAGTGCTAGAATCACGGGAATGGGCAACACCATATATTTT
CSARITGMGNTIYF
>TRBJ1-5|TRBV14|-|16|-
TGTGCCAGCAGCCAAGGCGGGGAAGGGGGCAATCAGCCCCAGCATTTT
CASSQGGEGGNQPQHF
>TRBJ2-1|TRBV20-1|TRBD2|14|-
TGCAGTACACGGACTAGCGGGGCCAACAATGAGCAGTTCTTC
CSTRTSGANNEQFF
>TRBJ1-2|TRBV20-1|TRBD1|15|-
TGCAGTGCTAGAGAAAGGACAGGGGGCTTAGGTGGCTACACCTTC
CSARERTGGLGGYTF
>TRBJ2-3|TRBV5-1|-|16|-
TGCGCCAGCAGCCCCATGCCGGGGCGCCGCACAGATACGCAGTATTTT
CASSPMPGRRTDTQYF
>TRBJ2-1|TRBV6-5|TRBD1|15|many
TGTGCCAGCAGACTGGGGAACAGGGGTGACAATGAGCAGTTCTTC
CASRLGNRGDNEQFF
>TRBJ2-1|TRBV20-1|-|13|many
TGCAGTGCAGTCACGGGATTAGACAATGAGCAGTTCTTC
CSAVTGLDNEQFF
>TRBJ1-2|TRBV6-5|TRBD1|14|many
TGTGCCAGCAGGGGACGACAGGGCCACTATGGCTACACCTTC
CASRGRQGHYGYTF
>TRBJ1-4|TRBV12-3/TRBV12-4|TRBD1|15|few
TGTGCCAGCAGTCTTTACAGGGGGTCTAATGAAAAACTGTTTTTT
CASSLYRGSNEKLFF
>TRBJ2-3|TRBV12-3/TRBV12-4|TRBD1|14|-
TGTGCCAGCCGGACAGGGTTTCCCACAGATACGCAGTATTTT
CASRTGFPTDTQYF
>TRBJ2-7|TRBV29-1|TRBD1|12|few
TGCAGTGACAGGGCGGTTCCGTACGAGCAGTACTTC
CSDRAVPYEQYF
>TRBJ1-3|TRBV12-3/TRBV12-4|-|14|-
TGTGCCAGCACCCCCCTCTTAAGGGGAAACACCATATATTTT
CASTPLLRGNTIYF
>TRBJ2-1|TRBV5-6|-|15|-
TGTGCCAGCAGCATGGTGGAGGGGAGACACAATGAGCAGTTCTTC
CASSMVEGRHNEQFF
>TRBJ2-7|TRBV7-2|TRBD1|14|many
TGTGCCAGTAGTGGAGGGACAGGTTCCTACGAGCAGTACTTC
CASSGGTGSYEQYF
>TRBJ1-2|TRBV10-3|-|12|many
TGTGCCATCAGTGAGGGGGACGGTGGCTACACCTTC
CAISEGDGGYTF